The T cell receptor (beta chain) under discussion was sequenced for a study of T cell responses to AZD1222 COVID-19 vaccine (dated by TCRdb to the early 2020s). Notes on the research overall: A total of 233 trial participants underwent TCR sequencing, of whom roughly 210 had received two doses of AZD1222 and around 25 had received two doses of the MenACWY control vaccine. Enrollment into the trials was organized by age into subgroups of 18-55, 56-69 and 70-plus years, and those subgroups contained roughly 150, 30 and 60 TCR-sequenced participants, respectively. Study-wide conclusions, independent of this receptor: Participants were mostly white British, with more females than males. The authors suggested clonal diversity may have been underestimated. A significant rise in spike-specific TCR breadth and depth was observed after two AZD1222 doses relative to day 0 and relative to MenACWY recipients. Because no day 14 peak-response samples were available, repertoires were characterized only after the peak T cell response. The 56-69-year group was small, and its depth increase did not reach significance, likely because of low power. Epitopes outside the regions mutated in the B.1.351 and B.1.1.7 variants were reportedly recognized by nearly half of the unique spike-specific TCRs. The whole spike protein was spanned by vaccine-associated CD4 TCRs, and dominant responses were seen in regions 160-218 and 743-854. Conclusions about previously exposed vaccinees were limited because only six AZD1222 recipients were SARS-CoV-2 seropositive at baseline.

Regarding this clone: Its binding antigen is unknown. The record has no base qualities; no much larger clone is one base away.

V and J lose 3 bases and 5 bases, and a span of 13 bases separates them. Taken from the germline V gene, the CDR1 and CDR2 loops are SNHLY and FYNNEI. Reading from cysteine to phenylalanine, the CDR3 counts 15 amino acids. The kept DNA is CDR3 alone, 45 bases in frame from the first base. The CDR3 regions of human TCRbeta chains were analyzed by immunosequencing. Under the source paper's analysis protocol: TCRs in the repertoires were matched against a reference library of SARS-CoV-2-specific TCRs that had been generated with the MIRA antigen-specificity platform. Breadth was defined as the fraction of unique TCRs that were SARS-CoV-2-associated, and depth was defined as the fraction of total T cells that were SARS-CoV-2-associated. Using the MIRA data, every spike-specific TCR was mapped to the spike region that the TCR reacted to and assigned to either a CD4 or a CD8 class. Log10-transformed breadth and depth values were compared by one-way ANOVA with Sidak's multiple comparisons tests. Not all clones reach the TCRdb copy of this immuneACCESS table, which keeps in-frame sequences only. Checked studies attribute under half of the gap to unresolved V genes and leave the rest unexplained. The DNA gave D and trimming, while V, J and clone size come from that table. In this sample the table shows approximately 140,000 clones, 92% of which occur a single time. Of the sample, 0.9% to 1.4% is held by the ten largest clones.

In light of the paper, this sample's time point label describes: about 28 days (+/-7) after the second vaccine dose. AZD1222 recipients given second doses at about 4 weeks or at about 12 weeks were pooled, since spike-specific TCR depth and breadth were not found to differ between the two schedules. Vaccinee samples were obtained from the UK trials COV001 and COV002, which included a single-blind randomized controlled phase 2/3 trial of AZD1222 (ChAdOx1 nCoV-19) in healthy adults. For TCRbeta chain sequencing, PBMC samples from trial participants were taken at day 0 and at day 28 after the second dose.

This clonotype originated in an adult who received the AZD1222 COVID-19 vaccine. Sequencing used peripheral blood, obtained 28 days after the second AZD1222 dose. The receptor chain draws on TRBV2 and TRBJ1-4, with the D gene uncertain. The sequenced DNA: TGTGCCAGCAGTGAGCGGTCTAGGCCCAATGAAAAACTGTTTTTT. It translates to CASSERSRPNEKLFF. Here the CDR3 is joined to the reference TRBV2 and TRBJ1-4 genes, and the full variable domain is: EPEVTQTPSHQVTQMGQEVILRCVPISNHLYFYWYRQILGQKVEFLVSFYNNEISEKSEIFDDQFSVERPDGSNFTLKIRSTKLEDSAMYFCASSERSRPNEKLFFGSGTQLSVL.